These T cell receptor beta chains were read from a single sample in a study of blood T cell repertoires in COVID-19. Method: immunoSEQ multiplex PCR; TCRdb's copy keeps in-frame clones and lacks some. This table has roughly 67,000 clones, around 83% appearing once. Material for sequencing was peripheral blood. These receptors were taken from a woman aged 55-75 years with acute or convalescent COVID-19. CDR3s include the opening cysteine and the closing phenylalanine or tryptophan. The D gene is left open where the match is weak. Expanded clones get a size class; other rows say once, few or many, or leave the size out.

>TRBJ1-1|few|TRBD1|TRBV6-5
CASSWGDRGNTEAFF
TGTGCCAGCAGTTGGGGGGACAGAGGGAACACTGAAGCTTTCTTT
>TRBJ2-7|.|.|TRBV18
CASSPPNSEDEQYF
TGTGCCAGCTCACCACCGAACTCCGAGGACGAGCAGTACTTC
>TRBJ1-2|.|.|TRBV5-4
CASSPGTTNYGYTF
TGTGCCAGCAGCCCCGGGACAACTAACTATGGCTACACCTTC
>TRBJ2-3|once|.|TRBV12-3/TRBV12-4
CASSGLATDTQYF
TGTGCCAGCAGTGGGCTAGCCACAGATACGCAGTATTTT
>TRBJ2-3|once|.|TRBV5-1
CASSSGGGDRFVGTDTQYF
TGCGCCAGCAGCTCTGGAGGGGGGGATCGTTTCGTCGGCACAGATACGCAGTATTTT
>TRBJ2-5|.|.|TRBV11-2
CASSLWQRSTQETQYF
TGTGCCAGCAGCTTATGGCAGCGGAGCACCCAAGAGACCCAGTACTTC
>TRBJ1-2|once|TRBD1|TRBV12-3/TRBV12-4
CASSRQGLLYTF
TGTGCCAGCAGTCGACAGGGCCTACTGTACACCTTC
>TRBJ2-3|.|TRBD2|TRBV30
CAWTRTSGGRDTQYF
TGTGCCTGGACCCGGACTAGCGGGGGTAGAGATACGCAGTATTTT
>TRBJ1-1|.|TRBD1|TRBV20-1
CSAPGTGEAFF
TGCAGTGCTCCCGGGACAGGGGAAGCTTTCTTT
>TRBJ1-1|.|TRBD1|TRBV5-6
CASSFRDRGAEAFF
TGTGCCAGCAGCTTCCGGGACAGGGGAGCTGAAGCTTTCTTT
>TRBJ1-1|.|.|TRBV5-1
CASSLAARGVAEAFF
TGCGCCAGCAGCTTGGCCGCCAGGGGAGTCGCTGAAGCTTTCTTT
>TRBJ1-4|.|.|TRBV7-2
CASRPGPGGEKLFF
TGTGCCAGCCGTCCTGGGCCCGGGGGGGAAAAACTGTTTTTT
>TRBJ2-3|.|TRBD2|TRBV5-4
CASSPEPGRGTDTQYF
TGTGCCAGCAGCCCTGAGCCGGGGAGGGGCACAGATACGCAGTATTTT
>TRBJ1-1|.|.|TRBV24-1
CATRDSTGNTEAFF
TGTGCCACCAGAGATTCGACAGGGAACACTGAAGCTTTCTTT
>TRBJ1-4|once|TRBD1|TRBV5-1
CASSPGDRGNDEKLFF
TGCGCCAGCAGCCCCGGGGACAGGGGGAATGATGAAAAACTGTTTTTT
>TRBJ2-1|many|TRBD2|TRBV30
CAWSTVAGEQFF
TGTGCCTGGAGTACAGTAGCGGGGGAACAGTTCTTC
>TRBJ2-3|few|TRBD2|TRBV7-3
CASSVSGGWADTQYF
TGTGCCAGCAGCGTTAGCGGGGGGTGGGCAGATACGCAGTATTTT
>TRBJ1-2|.|TRBD1|TRBV18
CASSPPGTGTNYGYTF
TGTGCCAGCTCACCACCAGGGACAGGGACTAACTATGGCTACACCTTC
>TRBJ2-6|.|.|TRBV6-4
CASSDSGGSGANVLTF
TGTGCCAGCAGTGACTCAGGGGGCTCTGGGGCCAACGTCCTGACTTTC
>TRBJ1-2|.|.|TRBV19
CASRLDTYYGYTF
TGTGCCAGTAGACTTGACACCTATTATGGCTACACCTTC
>TRBJ1-2|.|TRBD1|TRBV7-3
CASRATGEHGYTF
TGTGCCAGCAGAGCGACAGGGGAGCATGGCTACACCTTC
>TRBJ1-4|.|TRBD1|TRBV3-1/TRBV3-2
CASSQGRGQGRANEKLFF
TGTGCCAGCAGCCAAGGAAGGGGACAGGGGAGAGCTAATGAAAAACTGTTTTTT
>TRBJ1-2|.|TRBD1|TRBV19
CASSILQGAGGYTF
TGTGCCAGTAGTATTTTGCAGGGGGCAGGTGGCTACACCTTC
>TRBJ1-4|.|TRBD1|TRBV5-1
CASSLAGGTNEKLFF
TGCGCCAGCAGCTTGGCAGGGGGAACTAATGAAAAACTGTTTTTT
>TRBJ2-2|.|TRBD2|TRBV9
CASSPRVAGVGGELFF
TGTGCCAGCAGCCCCCGGGTAGCGGGGGTCGGCGGGGAGCTGTTTTTT
>TRBJ2-1|once|TRBD2|TRBV3-1/TRBV3-2
CASSQVISGGGNEQFF
TGTGCCAGCAGCCAAGTAATTAGCGGGGGTGGGAATGAGCAGTTCTTC
>TRBJ2-2|.|.|TRBV5-6
CASSIYREGTGELFF
TGTGCCAGCAGCATCTACAGGGAAGGAACCGGGGAGCTGTTTTTT
>TRBJ2-1|.|.|TRBV10-3
CAISRGGAESEQFF
TGTGCCATCAGCCGAGGGGGGGCCGAAAGTGAGCAGTTCTTC
>TRBJ1-5|.|TRBD1|TRBV9
CASSATGGNQPQHF
TGTGCCAGCAGCGCGACAGGGGGCAATCAGCCCCAGCATTTT
>TRBJ2-7|.|TRBD2|TRBV7-9
CASSPPRLAEAYEQYF
TGTGCCAGCAGCCCCCCTCGACTAGCGGAGGCCTACGAGCAGTACTTC
>TRBJ1-2|.|TRBD1|TRBV27
CASSPDRAWGYTF
TGTGCCAGCAGTCCCGACAGGGCCTGGGGCTACACCTTC
>TRBJ1-2|.|.|TRBV9
CASSFPGKEGYTF
TGTGCCAGCAGCTTTCCGGGCAAAGAGGGTTACACCTTC
>TRBJ1-1|few|.|TRBV10-1
CASSDSRPNTEAFF
TGCGCCAGCAGTGACTCCAGGCCGAACACTGAAGCTTTCTTT
>TRBJ1-4|.|.|TRBV4-1
CASRAPGDEKLFF
TGCGCCAGTAGGGCCCCCGGGGATGAAAAACTGTTTTTT
>TRBJ2-3|few|.|TRBV7-6
CASSLEGFSTDTQYF
TGTGCCAGCAGCTTAGAGGGGTTTAGCACAGATACGCAGTATTTT
>TRBJ1-1|.|.|TRBV10-3
CAIRGGNTEAFF
TGTGCCATCAGAGGCGGGAACACTGAAGCTTTCTTT
>TRBJ1-4|.|TRBD1|TRBV2
CASSSGTVGEKLFF
TGTGCCAGCAGCTCCGGGACAGTCGGAGAAAAACTGTTTTTT